Reported below is one T cell receptor (beta chain). This specimen comes from a study of Tregs in tolerant kidney transplant recipients. Using immunoSEQ multiplex PCR, the repertoire was profiled, and TCRdb retains in-frame clones only, with some absent. The table has tens of thousands of clones, about 90% seen once. The CDR3 length is 16 residues. Per the germline V gene, CDR1 is KGHSH and CDR2 is LQKENI. The ends lost 5 bases at V and 5 bases at J; junction bases unmatched: 11. Unstimulated Tregs (CD4+CD25+CD127-) and CD4+CD25- non-Tregs were sorted from PBMCs. The rearrangement joins TRBV18 to TRBJ2-3, with TRBD2 identical over 9 bases. Sample: Tregs from blood. This receptor was taken from a human donor in good health. Here the CDR3 DNA reads TGTGCCAGCTCATCCGATGCGGGAGGGGGAATAGATACGCAGTATTTT. It codes for CASSSDAGGGIDTQYF.